The rows below give T cell receptor beta chains drawn from one sample of a study of spatial heterogeneity in lung cancer. TCRdb reprocessed the 5' RACE reads with MiXCR, giving one entry per CDR3 protein. This sample has 50,000 to 65,000 distinct CDR3 sequences, with about 8% found just once. The sequencing used PBMCs, collected at surgery. These receptors were collected from a female donor with early-stage non-small cell lung cancer. The CDR3 runs from the conserved cysteine through the conserved F or W. Each record gives: D gene, J gene, V gene, clone size, CDR3 protein, CDR3 DNA. D genes are given only for firm matches. The size of a clone is reported for some rows only, either as once, few or many, or as a class for expanded clones.

TRBD1 | TRBJ2-1 | TRBV6-5 | - | CASKGQSYNEQFF | TGTGCCAGTAAGGGACAGTCCTACAATGAGCAGTTCTTC
TRBD1 | TRBJ2-6 | TRBV11-3 | many | CASSDRGLGANVLTF | TGTGCCAGCAGCGACAGGGGACTCGGGGCCAACGTCCTGACTTTC
- | TRBJ2-3 | TRBV6-6 | many | CASRATRVLATDTQYF | TGTGCCAGCAGAGCCACCCGGGTGCTAGCCACAGATACGCAGTATTTT
TRBD1 | TRBJ1-4 | TRBV7-9 | - | CASSRDSPTTNEKLFF | TGTGCCAGCAGCCGGGACAGCCCTACAACTAATGAAAAACTGTTTTTT
TRBD2 | TRBJ2-7 | TRBV20-1 | few | CSARKPPGLAGVEQYF | TGCAGTGCTAGAAAGCCCCCGGGACTAGCGGGAGTCGAGCAGTACTTC
- | TRBJ2-3 | TRBV6-5 | many | CASSPYRDSTDTQYF | TGTGCCAGCAGTCCTTATCGGGACAGCACAGATACGCAGTATTTT
- | TRBJ1-1 | TRBV5-6 | many | CASSLSGFEAFF | TGTGCCAGCAGCTTGTCTGGATTTGAAGCTTTCTTT
- | TRBJ2-2 | TRBV5-5 | few | CASSPEGSVYTGELFF | TGTGCCAGCAGCCCGGAAGGGAGTGTGTACACCGGGGAGCTGTTTTTT
TRBD2 | TRBJ2-7 | TRBV5-1 | - | CASSLGLAGVYEQYF | TGCGCCAGCAGCTTGGGACTAGCGGGAGTCTACGAGCAGTACTTC
- | TRBJ2-1 | TRBV4-1 | few | CASGQGGLDEQFF | TGCGCCAGCGGACAGGGAGGGTTGGATGAGCAGTTCTTC
- | TRBJ1-5 | TRBV28 | few | CASLLPNQPQHF | TGTGCCAGCCTCCTCCCTAATCAGCCCCAGCATTTT
- | TRBJ2-2 | TRBV19 | many | CASSIDLGNTGELFF | TGTGCCAGTAGTATAGATCTGGGAAACACCGGGGAGCTGTTTTTT
TRBD2 | TRBJ2-5 | TRBV6-6 | many | CASSTGTSKETQYF | TGTGCCAGCAGTACAGGGACTAGCAAAGAGACCCAGTACTTC
- | TRBJ1-5 | TRBV12-3/TRBV12-4 | - | CASSFGRQPQHF | TGTGCCAGCAGTTTTGGGAGACAGCCCCAGCATTTT
- | TRBJ2-3 | TRBV4-2 | many | CASSQTEMGDTQYF | TGTGCCAGCAGCCAGACAGAGATGGGGGATACGCAGTATTTT
- | TRBJ2-1 | TRBV19 | few | CASKEAGQHPEQFF | TGTGCCAGTAAAGAAGCGGGCCAACATCCTGAGCAGTTCTTC
- | TRBJ2-1 | TRBV7-9 | - | CASSRQPTNEQFF | TGTGCCAGCAGCCGACAGCCGACCAATGAGCAGTTCTTC
TRBD1 | TRBJ1-6 | TRBV28 | many | CASSRVGTGTVFPPLHF | TGTGCCAGCAGTCGAGTGGGTACCGGGACAGTCTTCCCACCCCTCCACTTT
TRBD1 | TRBJ1-4 | TRBV7-2 | few | CASSGSGQGYEKLFF | TGTGCCAGCAGTGGATCGGGACAGGGTTACGAAAAACTGTTTTTT
- | TRBJ1-5 | TRBV7-2 | - | CASSVGRGVNQPQHF | TGTGCCAGCAGCGTCGGGAGGGGCGTCAATCAGCCCCAGCATTTT
TRBD2 | TRBJ2-3 | TRBV20-1 | - | CSASLAGGSFADTQYF | TGCAGTGCTAGCCTCGCGGGAGGATCGTTTGCAGATACGCAGTATTTT
- | TRBJ2-7 | TRBV5-6 | many | CASSLVATGEQYF | TGTGCCAGCAGCTTGGTGGCTACGGGCGAGCAGTACTTC
TRBD1 | TRBJ1-5 | TRBV27 | many | CASRPKGDSNYSNQPQHF | TGTGCCAGCAGGCCGAAGGGGGACAGCAATTATAGCAATCAGCCCCAGCATTTT
- | TRBJ1-4 | TRBV5-1 | few | CASSLAVAGANEKLFF | TGCGCCAGCAGCTTGGCTGTGGCAGGGGCTAATGAAAAACTGTTTTTT
TRBD2 | TRBJ2-7 | TRBV6-5 | many | CASSQREGPYEQYF | TGTGCCAGCAGTCAGCGGGAGGGCCCCTACGAGCAGTACTTC
- | TRBJ2-7 | TRBV12-3/TRBV12-4 | few | CASSPLVEQYF | TGTGCCAGCAGTCCCCTGGTAGAGCAGTACTTC
TRBD1 | TRBJ2-7 | TRBV5-1 | few | CASSFFPSNQVSRGQSSYEQYF | TGCGCCAGCAGCTTTTTTCCCTCAAACCAAGTGTCGAGGGGACAGAGCTCCTACGAGCAGTACTTC
TRBD1 | TRBJ1-6 | TRBV5-1 | few | CASSPRTGNNSPLHF | TGCGCCAGCAGCCCCCGGACAGGGAATAATTCACCCCTCCACTTT
- | TRBJ2-1 | TRBV4-1 | - | CASSQRKVPRVHHNEQFF | TGCGCCAGCAGCCAACGTAAGGTCCCACGGGTCCATCACAATGAGCAGTTCTTC
TRBD1 | TRBJ2-3 | TRBV27 | few | CASSLGGQGQSYTQYF | TGTGCCAGCAGTTTAGGGGGACAGGGTCAGTCATATACGCAGTATTTT
TRBD2 | TRBJ2-3 | TRBV5-1 | many | CASSLGLAGADTQYF | TGCGCCAGCAGCTTGGGACTAGCGGGGGCAGATACGCAGTATTTT
- | TRBJ2-2 | TRBV11-3 | few | CASSLGKPGELFF | TGTGCCAGCAGCTTAGGAAAGCCCGGGGAGCTGTTTTTT
TRBD2 | TRBJ2-2 | TRBV7-3 | many | CASSRVGTSGNTGELFF | TGTGCCAGCAGCCGGGTCGGGACTAGCGGAAACACCGGGGAGCTGTTTTTT